A single sample gave rise to the 15 T cell receptor beta chains below, sequenced in a study of shared clonotypes between healthy human individuals (dated by TCRdb to 2020 to 2022). Preparation of the library involved the immunoSEQ multiplex PCR assay. TCRdb retrieved this table from immuneACCESS and kept in-frame rearrangements only. Not all clones are present; in checked studies, unresolved V genes account for under half, and no reason is known for the remainder. The table for this sample lists 85,000 to 100,000 clones; approximately 63% of them were counted only once. The ten largest clones capture roughly 52% of the sample. Sequencing was done on a sample of memory CD8+ T cells sorted from blood. The cell subset or site label, as the study defines it: CD45RO+ cells pooled with CCR7-negative TemRA cells. The origin of the receptors is a man younger than 40 in good health.

This clone was recorded only once. V gene TRBV6-1 combines with J gene TRBJ2-4, with no clear D. CDR3 length: 13 amino acids. CDR1 is MNHNS, CDR2 SASEGT, per germline. The V end lost 6 bases, the J end lost 15 bases, and 21 bases lay between the germline ends. CDR3 nucleotide sequence: TGTGCCAGCAGAGAGGCAGCTCTCGGCCCGACGTACTTC. It encodes CASREAALGPTYF.

Only one count was recorded for this clone. V gene TRBV10-3 combines with J gene TRBJ1-4, with D uncertain. V lost 10 bases to trimming and J lost 4 bases, with 16 bases between them. Germline CDR1 ENHRY, CDR2 SYGVKD. The CDR3 spans 14 residues. The CDR3 coding sequence is TGTGCCACAAAAACTGGACGGGATAATGAAAAACTGTTTTTT. Its protein is CATKTGRDNEKLFF.

This clone has more than one count but fewer than ten. The chain is built from TRBV11-2 and TRBJ1-2, with D unresolved. Trimming cost V 2 bases and J 8 bases, with 6 bases left between them. The CDR3 contains 11 residues. Germline V gene lookup returns CDR1 SGHAT and CDR2 FQNNGV. This chain's CDR3 is CASSLPGGYTF. The CDR3 nucleotides are TGTGCCAGCAGCTTACCGGGCGGCTACACCTTC.

The chain has TRBV14 and TRBJ2-5; 9 bases agree with TRBD2. The germline CDR1 and CDR2 sequences are SGHDN and FVKESK. The CDR3 consists of 15 residues. J lost 4 bases, V lost 3 bases, and 6 bases had no gene match. The CDR3 spells CASSQTLAGLETQYF. DNA of the CDR3: TGTGCCAGCAGCCAGACTCTAGCGGGACTAGAGACCCAGTACTTC.

This clone was observed a handful of times. This chain uses TRBV11-3 with TRBJ2-7; no reliable D call. The CDR3 is 14 residues long. CDR1 and CDR2 from the germline V gene are SGHNT and YENEEA. V was trimmed by 1 base and J by 1 base, leaving 8 bases between them. The chain's CDR3 is CASSLAGWSYEQYF. In DNA form, the CDR3 reads TGTGCCAGCAGCTTAGCGGGTTGGTCCTACGAGCAGTACTTC. The variable domain in full, completed from reference TRBV11-3 and TRBJ2-7, reads EAGVVQSPRYKIIEKKQPVAFWCNPISGHNTLYWYLQNLGQGPELLIRYENEEAVDDSQLPKDRFSAERLKGVDSTLKIQPAELGDSAVYLCASSLAGWSYEQYFGPGTRLTVT.

Only a few counts were recorded for this clone. CDR3: CATSQGSSGNTIYF. Here the CDR3 DNA reads TGTGCCACCTCCCAAGGGAGCTCTGGAAACACCATATATTTT. The chain employs TRBV6-5 and TRBJ1-3; D uncertain. The germline V and J ends were trimmed by 10 bases and 0 bases, with 13 bases remaining between them. The length of the CDR3 is 14 residues. CDR1 and CDR2 from the germline V gene are MNHEY and SVGAGI.

CDR3 region: CASSQDFASRRPDTQYF. DNA for the CDR3: TGCGCCAGCAGCCAAGATTTTGCTAGCCGCCGGCCAGATACGCAGTATTTT. The rearrangement joins TRBV4-3 to TRBJ2-3, with D tentatively TRBD2 (5 bases). Deletions cut 0 bases from V and 4 bases from J, with 17 bases between. Germline CDR1 reads LGHNA; CDR2 reads YSLEER. The CDR3 extends over 17 amino acids.

V usage is TRBV19 and J usage is TRBJ2-3; 9 bases are shared with TRBD1. The V and J ends lost 8 bases and 4 bases, in that order; junction bases with no gene match: 4. Per the germline V gene, CDR1 is LNHDA and CDR2 is SQIVND (reference sequence). CDR3 size: 13 residues. The CDR3 region has the DNA TGTGCCAGTGAGACAGGGGGTGCAGATACGCAGTATTTT. This gives the protein CASETGGADTQYF.

In this sample, this clone turned up once. The chain recombines TRBV7-9 with TRBJ2-7; a weak D match, TRBD2 (5 bases). Trimming cost V 5 bases and J 2 bases, with 13 bases left between them. CDR3 size: 14 residues. Germline assignment: CDR1 SEHNR and CDR2 FQNEAQ (reference sequence). The CDR3 DNA is TGTGCCAGCAGCCGAGGCGAGAGGGCCTACGAGCAGTACTTC. Its protein is CASSRGERAYEQYF.

This chain uses TRBV27 with TRBJ2-1; 10 nucleotides align to TRBD2. The J segment lost 4 bases and the V segment lost 4 bases, leaving 4 bases of the junction unmatched. Per the germline V gene, CDR1 is MNHEY and CDR2 is SMNVEV (reference sequence). The CDR3 contains 15 residues. The CDR3 region has the DNA TGTGCCAGCAGTTCCCGGACTAGCGGTTACAATGAGCAGTTCTTC. As protein: CASSSRTSGYNEQFF.

The genes are TRBV9 and TRBJ1-3; TRBD1 matches at 10 bases. In germline, CDR1 is SGDLS, CDR2 YYNGEE. The CDR3 runs 19 residues. V gave up 0 bases and J gave up 0 bases; unmatched junction bases: 9. DNA of the CDR3: TGTGCCAGCAGCGTAGGCTTGGGACAGGGGATCGGCTCTGGAAACACCATATATTTT. It translates to CASSVGLGQGIGSGNTIYF.

As regards this clone: With a much larger clone just one base away, this may be a read error. This rearrangement joins TRBV28 to TRBJ2-7, with D unresolved. Germline V CDR1 and CDR2: MDHEN, SYDVKM. The CDR3 has 12 residues. V gave up 4 bases and J gave up 2 bases, with 6 bases separating them. In DNA form, the CDR3 reads TGTGCCAGCAGTTCCCAAACCTACGAGCAGTACTTC. Translation: CASSSQTYEQYF.

As for this clone: Different DNA sequences within this sample yield the same CDR3. The rearrangement joins TRBV28 to TRBJ2-7; D may be TRBD1 or TRBD2 (5 bases each). The V gene's germline CDR1 is MDHEN and CDR2 SYDVKM. V lost 7 bases to trimming and J lost 0 bases, with 7 bases between them. The CDR3 has 12 residues. As DNA, the CDR3 is TGTGCCAGCACAGGGAGCTCCTACGAGCAGTACTTC. Its translation: CASTGSSYEQYF.

The genes are TRBV2 and TRBJ1-5, with D possibly TRBD1 on 6 matching bases. The CDR3 has 14 residues. V was trimmed by 6 bases and J by 6 bases, leaving 15 bases between them. The germline CDR1 and CDR2 sequences are SNHLY and FYNNEI. CDR3 amino acids: CASRAARGAQPQHF. CDR3 coding DNA: TGTGCCAGCAGGGCCGCCAGGGGTGCTCAGCCCCAGCATTTT.

The V call is TRBV9, the J call TRBJ2-5; 9 bases map to TRBD2. V lost 1 base and J lost 5; bases outside the gene matches: 6. The length of the CDR3 is 15 residues. Germline V gives CDR1 SGDLS, CDR2 YYNGEE. CDR3 in DNA: TGTGCCAGCAGCGTAAGAGCGGGAGGAAAGGAGACCCAGTACTTC. Its translation: CASSVRAGGKETQYF.